This entry lists 7 T cell receptor beta chains sequenced from one sample in a study of blood T cell repertoires in COVID-19. Libraries were prepared by immunoSEQ multiplex PCR; TCRdb keeps only in-frame clonotypes and omits some of them. The sample comprises 300,000 to 400,000 clones, about 93% of which are singletons, and more than 3% rests with the top ten. Sample: peripheral blood. The receptors derive from a woman younger than 30 who had recovered from COVID-19.

The chain couples TRBV27 to TRBJ2-1, with 7 bases matching TRBD2. V lost 8 bases to trimming and J lost 4 bases; unmatched junction nucleotides: 17. The V gene's germline CDR1 is MNHEY and CDR2 SMNVEV (reference sequence). The CDR3 spans 17 residues. CDR3 DNA: TGTGCCAGCGCCAATGCGTTCATGGGGAGGGCTTACAATGAGCAGTTCTTC. Translated, it gives CASANAFMGRAYNEQFF.

The chain couples TRBV19 to TRBJ1-4, with 8 bases fitting TRBD1. The V and J ends lost 1 base and 12 bases, in that order; junction bases with no gene match: 10. The CDR3 sequence is 15 residues long. The germline V gene has CDR1 LNHDA and CDR2 SQIVND (reference sequence). The CDR3 nucleotides read TGTGCCAGTAGTATAGGAGTAATGACAGGGGAGGAACTGTTTTTT. Residues: CASSIGVMTGEELFF.

Only one count was recorded for this clone. The rearrangement links TRBV7-9 to TRBJ2-2; TRBD1 aligns across 7 bases. The CDR3 sequence is 16 residues long. Germline values: CDR1 SEHNR, CDR2 FQNEAQ (reference sequence). V lost 3 bases and J lost 2; bases outside the gene matches: 6. The CDR3 sequence is CASSLARDRNTGELFF. Written as DNA, the CDR3 is TGTGCCAGCAGCTTGGCCCGGGACAGAAACACCGGGGAGCTGTTTTTT. Variable domain in full (rest from reference TRBV7-9 and TRBJ2-2): DTGVSQNPRHKITKRGQNVTFRCDPISEHNRLYWYRQTLGQGPEFLTYFQNEAQLEKSRLLSDRFSAERPKGSFSTLEIQRTEQGDSAMYLCASSLARDRNTGELFFGEGSRLTVL.

The rearrangement uses TRBV18 and TRBJ1-2, with D possibly matching TRBD1 (6 bases). The CDR3 totals 14 residues. Germline CDR1 reads KGHSH; CDR2 reads LQKENI. The V end lost 4 bases, the J end lost 2 bases, and 11 bases lay between the germline ends. The CDR3 is CASSQGQGNYGYTF. In DNA, the CDR3 is TGTGCCAGCTCACAGGGACAAGGAAACTATGGCTACACCTTC.

A word on this clone: Other nucleotide sequences from this sample produce the same CDR3. The rearrangement uses TRBV28 and TRBJ1-1, with D possibly matching TRBD1 (6 bases). This CDR3 comprises 13 residues. The germline V gene has CDR1 MDHEN and CDR2 SYDVKM. The V end was cut by 5 bases, the J end by 1 base, with 8 bases between. CDR3 DNA sequence: TGTGCCAGCAGTAGGGGGGGGAACACTGAAGCTTTCTTT. It codes for CASSRGGNTEAFF. The whole variable domain, remainder taken from reference TRBV28 and TRBJ1-1, is DVKVTQSSRYLVKRTGEKVFLECVQDMDHENMFWYRQDPGLGLRLIYFSYDVKMKEKGDIPEGYSVSREKKERFSLILESASTNQTSMYLCASSRGGNTEAFFGQGTRLTVV.

V usage is TRBV27 and J usage is TRBJ1-6, with a possible D match to TRBD1 (5 bases). The germline CDR1 and CDR2 sequences are MNHEY and SMNVEV (reference sequence). CDR3 length: 15 residues. Trimming pared 0 bases from V and 8 bases from J, leaving 11 bases between. The CDR3 coding sequence is TGTGCCAGCAGTTTATCTTGGGGGGATGATTCACCCCTCCACTTT. It is translated as CASSLSWGDDSPLHF.

This clone occurred once. The rearrangement uses TRBV7-8 and TRBJ2-1; D possibly corresponds to TRBD2 (6 bases). The V gene lost 5 bases and the J gene lost 6 bases, with 14 bases spanning the gap. Germline lookup yields CDR1 SGHVS and CDR2 FQNEAQ. The CDR3 loop spans 14 amino acids. This CDR3 reads CASSRTGTRNEQFF. The DNA of the CDR3 is TGTGCCAGCAGCAGAACCGGGACTCGCAATGAGCAGTTCTTC.